This T cell receptor beta chain derives from a study of T cell responses to AZD1222 COVID-19 vaccine. Assay used: immunoSEQ multiplex PCR; TCRdb lists only in-frame clones, some missing. The sample carries over 100,000 clones, 90% to 95% recorded once. Comment on this clone: Its specificity is unknown.

The CDR3 totals 13 residues. The ends lost 8 bases at V and 5 bases at J; junction bases unmatched: 7. In germline, CDR1 is GTSNPN, CDR2 SVGIG (reference sequence). Overall study results and limits: Spike-specific TCR breadth and depth were elevated following two AZD1222 doses. Only a handful of AZD1222 recipients, more than five in all, had baseline seropositivity. In a largely white British group with more females than males, clonal diversity was possibly underestimated.

V and J are TRBV30 and TRBJ1-1; 11 bases are a match to TRBD1. The sample was peripheral blood, taken on day 0 of AZD1222 vaccination. This clonotype originated in an adult in good health. The CDR3 loop is CARWTGGGTEAFF. CDR3 DNA: TGTGCCCGTTGGACAGGGGGCGGAACTGAAGCTTTCTTT. The whole variable domain, remainder taken from reference TRBV30 and TRBJ1-1, is SQTIHQWPATLVQPVGSPLSLECTVEGTSNPNLYWYRQAAGRGLQLLFYSVGIGQISSEVPQNLSASRPQDRQFILSSKKLLLSDSGFYLCARWTGGGTEAFFGQGTRLTVV.